Listed here are 2 T cell receptor beta chains from one sample, sequenced in a study of identical twins. TCRdb processed the 5' RACE reads anew with MiXCR; each CDR3 protein has one entry. The data show over 550,000 distinct CDR3 sequences, with about 7.1% seen just once and around 1.6% held by the top ten. These data also formed part of another study, on yellow fever vaccine responses in identical twins.

The sample comprised PBMCs. The source of these receptors is a woman between 18 and 29 years old in good health.

This clonotype was counted ten times or more. J is TRBJ2-1 and V is TRBV12-3 or TRBV12-4; 10 bases line up with TRBD2. CDR3 length: 12 amino acids. J gave up 13 bases and V 5 bases, and 5 bases lay outside the gene matches. The CDR3 region has the DNA TGTGCCAGCAGTGGTAGCGGGGGGCCACAGTTCTTC. It yields the protein CASSGSGGPQFF.

The J gene is TRBJ2-1, the V gene TRBV7-6; the D is unclear. The V gene's germline CDR1 is SGHVS and CDR2 FNYEAQ. V gave up 1 base and J gave up 5 bases, with 12 bases separating them. The CDR3 totals 15 residues. The CDR3, as DNA: TGTGCCAGCAGCTTAGTCGCAGGATACGACAATGAGCAGTTCTTC. The encoded protein is CASSLVAGYDNEQFF.